This entry concerns a single T cell receptor beta chain. Its antigen is as yet unknown. TCRdb independently ran MiXCR on the 5' RACE reads; one entry per CDR3 protein. The repertoire consists of about 290,000 distinct CDR3 sequences, with less than 9.5% occurring once and the leading ten covering approximately 6.5%. The sample belongs to a study of identical twins. General study results and limits: Conclusions came from cross-sectional statistical analysis, not from following the same donors.

The CDR3 sequence is 17 residues long. Germline lookup yields CDR1 SEHNR and CDR2 FQNEAQ (reference sequence). The V and J ends lost 0 bases and 9 bases respectively, with 21 bases between them. A further study also used this sample, focusing on yellow fever vaccine responses in identical twins.

The sequence was collected from a woman between 18 and 29 years old in good health. This chain uses TRBV7-9 with TRBJ2-1; D tentatively fits TRBD1 or TRBD2 (7 bases each). The sample was CD8+ T cells sorted from blood. The CDR3 bases are TGTGCCAGCAGCTTAGCGATGGGAGGGCTAGGGGACAGTGAGCAGTTCTTC. Protein sequence: CASSLAMGGLGDSEQFF. Full variable domain (remainder filled in from reference TRBV7-9 and TRBJ2-1): DTGVSQNPRHKITKRGQNVTFRCDPISEHNRLYWYRQTLGQGPEFLTYFQNEAQLEKSRLLSDRFSAERPKGSFSTLEIQRTEQGDSAMYLCASSLAMGGLGDSEQFFGPGTRLTVL.